The clone carrying this T cell receptor beta chain was seen ten or more times. Its antigen is not known. What was amplified from RNA transcripts were TCR beta CDR3 regions. The TCR CDR3 was amplified in a first-round RT-PCR using the HTBI primer set. From the multiplex PCR reads, TCRdb called clonotypes with MiXCR, one entry per CDR3 protein. The sample shows about 520,000 distinct CDR3 sequences, around a quarter of them seen only once. The sample comes from a study of T cells in Graves' hyperthyroidism and ophthalmopathy. Study findings and constraints: The model forecast ophthalmopathy, anticipating it by a median around 6.5 months before onset.

The germline gives CDR1 SGHAT, CDR2 FQNNGV. The CDR3 contains 16 residues. Between the trimmed V and J ends, which lost 4 bases and 1 base, there was a span of 14 bases. The TCR was taken from a woman in her 30s with Graves' ophthalmopathy. V is TRBV11-2 and J is TRBJ1-5; weak D call: TRBD1 (6 bases). Sequencing used blood. CDR3: CASSSDGGGSNQPQHF. The CDR3 nucleotides are TGTGCCAGCAGCTCCGACGGGGGCGGAAGCAATCAGCCCCAGCATTTT.